These T cell receptor beta chains were read from a single sample in a study of regulatory T cells in long-lasting Graves disease. TCRdb re-derived calls from the multiplex PCR reads in MiXCR, one entry per CDR3 protein. The sample carries roughly 380,000 distinct CDR3 sequences, approximately 15% recorded once. The same sample was also used in a study of T cells in Graves' hyperthyroidism and ophthalmopathy.

The material sequenced was peripheral blood mononuclear cells (PBMCs), taken at new diagnosis, from a patient treated with antithyroid drugs. The receptors come from a man aged 40-55 years with Graves disease. The CDR3 runs from the conserved cysteine through the conserved F or W. A D gene is named only where the DNA matches it firmly. The listing skips clone size in some rows; elsewhere it reads once, few, many or a size class.

TRBJ1-5,few,-,TRBV30,TGTGCCTGGGCCCGAGGTAGCAATCAGCCCCAGCATTTT,CAWARGSNQPQHF
TRBJ1-6,many,-,TRBV28,TGTGCCAGCAGTTTTCGAGTGGGCAGGTTCGGCGGTGGTTCACCCCTCCACTTT,CASSFRVGRFGGGSPLHF
TRBJ2-1,-,TRBD2,TRBV20-1,TGCAGTGCTAGGTGGCTAGCGGGGGGAAATGAGCAGTTCTTC,CSARWLAGGNEQFF
TRBJ1-1,-,TRBD1,TRBV7-9,TGTGCCAGCAGCTTAGGACAGGGGGCGACGGACACTGAAGCTTTCTTT,CASSLGQGATDTEAFF
TRBJ2-3,many,TRBD2,TRBV20-1,TGCAGTGCTAACAGACTAGCGGGCACAGATACGCAGTATTTT,CSANRLAGTDTQYF
TRBJ2-7,many,-,TRBV20-1,TGCAGTGCGACCTGGGACCGTACCTACGAGCAGTACTTC,CSATWDRTYEQYF
TRBJ2-5,many,TRBD2,TRBV2,TGTGCCAGCAAGGTCCTAGCGGGGGGGCAAGAGACCCAGTACTTC,CASKVLAGGQETQYF
TRBJ2-2,-,-,TRBV28,TGTGCCAGCACAGTGGCGGGGGCCTTCACCGGGGAGCTGTTTTTT,CASTVAGAFTGELFF
TRBJ2-7,many,-,TRBV14,TGTGCCAGCAGCCACGACAGCTCCTACGAGCAGTACTTC,CASSHDSSYEQYF
TRBJ1-5,many,-,TRBV20-1,TGCAGTGCTAGATCCCCTAGCAAAGGCAATCAGCCCCAGCATTTT,CSARSPSKGNQPQHF
TRBJ2-1,-,-,TRBV2,TGTGCCAGCAGTGAAGCGTCGGGGGACGTTTACAATGAGCAGTTCTTC,CASSEASGDVYNEQFF
TRBJ1-3,many,-,TRBV28,TGTGCCAGCAGTTTGGTGGCAGCAGGGTCTGGAAACACCATATATTTT,CASSLVAAGSGNTIYF
TRBJ2-1,-,TRBD2,TRBV18,TGTGCCAGCGAGGAAGCGGGGGGTTACAATGAGCAGTTCTTC,CASEEAGGYNEQFF
TRBJ1-3,many,TRBD1,TRBV4-3,TGCGCCAGCAGCGCACGGACAGGCTCTGGAAACACCATATATTTT,CASSARTGSGNTIYF
TRBJ2-2,many,-,TRBV5-1,TGCGCCAGCAGCCCGACGGCCCCGAACACCGGGGAGCTGTTTTTT,CASSPTAPNTGELFF
TRBJ2-2,many,-,TRBV5-1,TGCGCCAGCAGCTCCTCCGTAGCGGCCGGGGAGCTGTTTTTT,CASSSSVAAGELFF
TRBJ1-4,many,-,TRBV6-5,TGTGCCAGCAGTTCAGGGAGGAAACTGTTTTTT,CASSSGRKLFF
TRBJ2-7,many,TRBD1,TRBV5-1,TGCGCCAGCAGCTTGACCTCGGGGACAGGGGCCTACGAGCAGTACTTC,CASSLTSGTGAYEQYF